Below, 11 T cell receptor beta chains from the same sample are listed, as sequenced in a study of cytomegalovirus exposure and HLA in healthy donors. Both 60 Vbeta primers and 13 Jbeta primers went into the PCR. Produced via immunoSEQ multiplex PCR; TCRdb's table is partial and in-frame only. The table has around 190,000 clones, more than 65% seen once. Material: PBMCs. The origin of the receptors is a girl between 2 and 10 years old in good health and CMV-seropositive.

This clone was observed a single time. The rearrangement links TRBV10-1 to TRBJ1-6; maybe TRBD1 (5 bases). Between the trimmed V and J ends, which lost 11 bases and 7 bases, there was a span of 24 bases. There are 16 residues in the CDR3. Germline CDR1 WNHNN, CDR2 SYGVQD (reference sequence). The chain's CDR3 is CAGYNLTQDKNSPLHF. Here the CDR3 DNA reads TGCGCCGGATACAATTTGACTCAGGACAAGAATTCACCCCTCCACTTT.

V usage is TRBV30 and J usage is TRBJ2-7; D ambiguous. The CDR3 loop spans 13 amino acids. In germline, CDR1 is GTSNPN, CDR2 SVGIG (reference sequence). The germline V and J ends were trimmed by 4 bases and 5 bases, with 15 bases remaining between them. The CDR3 DNA reads TGTGCCTGGACACTCAAGAGTGTCCACGAGCAGTACTTC. It codes for CAWTLKSVHEQYF.

The chain links TRBV9 to TRBJ2-7, with a weak D call TRBD2 (5 bases). Trimming took 0 bases from V and 5 from J, leaving 15 bases between them. The CDR3 is 15 residues long. Germline V CDR1 and CDR2: SGDLS, YYNGEE. CDR3 protein: CASSVGGGRSNEQYF. The CDR3 region has the DNA TGTGCCAGCAGCGTAGGGGGTGGGAGATCGAACGAGCAGTACTTC. The full variable domain, completed using reference TRBV9 and TRBJ2-7, is DSGVTQTPKHLITATGQRVTLRCSPRSGDLSVYWYQQSLDQGLQFLIQYYNGEERAKGNILERFSAQQFPDLHSELNLSSLELGDSALYFCASSVGGGRSNEQYFGPGTRLTVT.

The CDR3 DNA sequence: TGTGCCAGTAGTATAGGTCCCAGCGGGAGGGAAGAGACCCAGTACTTC. It is translated as CASSIGPSGREETQYF. The chain combines TRBV19 with TRBJ2-5, with 10 positions matching TRBD2. V lost 1 base to trimming and J lost 3 bases; unmatched junction nucleotides: 5. Per the germline V gene, CDR1 is LNHDA and CDR2 is SQIVND (reference sequence). The CDR3 covers 16 residues.

The chain recombines TRBV28 with TRBJ2-1, with TRBD2 matching over 10 bases. The CDR3 has 16 amino acids. The ends lost 1 base at V and 6 bases at J; junction bases unmatched: 6. Per germline, CDR1 MDHEN and CDR2 SYDVKM. DNA for the CDR3: TGTGCCAGCAGTTTATCGACTAGCGGGCGAGGCAATGAGCAGTTCTTC. It translates to CASSLSTSGRGNEQFF.

This clone was counted once. The chain uses TRBV19 and TRBJ2-1; TRBD2 matches at 8 bases. CDR3 length: 14 residues. The germline V gene has CDR1 LNHDA and CDR2 SQIVND (reference sequence). V was pared by 3 bases and J by 9 bases, with 7 bases of the junction left unmatched. The CDR3 coding sequence is TGTGCCAGTAGTATGATGGGACTAGTCGGTGAGCAGTTCTTC. The encoded protein is CASSMMGLVGEQFF.

This sequence joins TRBV5-6 and TRBJ1-1; tentative D call: TRBD1 (5 bases). Germline CDR1 is SGHDT and CDR2 is YYEEEE. Trimming stripped 0 bases from V and 8 bases from J, with 17 bases between. CDR3 size: 15 residues. CDR3 amino acids: CASSLGSGGAREAFF. In DNA form, the CDR3 reads TGTGCCAGCAGCTTGGGGTCGGGAGGGGCGAGGGAAGCTTTCTTT. Together with reference TRBV5-6 and TRBJ1-1, the CDR3 gives the full variable domain: DAGVTQSPTHLIKTRGQQVTLRCSPKSGHDTVSWYQQALGQGPQFIFQYYEEEERQRGNFPDRFSGHQFPNYSSELNVNALLLGDSALYLCASSLGSGGAREAFFGQGTRLTVV.

This clone appeared a few times. The chain joins TRBV6-4 to TRBJ2-2, with a weak D call TRBD2 (6 bases). Looked up from germline, CDR1 is MRHNA and CDR2 is SNTAGT. The V gene lost 8 bases and the J gene lost 1 base, with 8 bases spanning the gap. The CDR3 is 13 residues long. The CDR3 DNA sequence: TGTGCCAGCGGGGGGATGAACACCGGGGAGCTGTTTTTT. It yields the protein CASGGMNTGELFF.

The chain employs TRBV7-3 and TRBJ2-1, with 9 bases lining up with TRBD1. Germline V gene data show CDR1 as SGHTA and CDR2 as FQGTGA. V shed 5 bases and J 6 bases; nucleotides not matched to a gene: 8. The CDR3 is made up of 15 amino acids. CDR3 DNA: TGTGCCAGCAGCCCGGGGACAGGGAGTATCAATGAGCAGTTCTTC. Amino acid sequence: CASSPGTGSINEQFF.

The chain has TRBV7-9 and TRBJ1-2; 7 bases agree with TRBD1. V trimming: 6 bases; J trimming: 0 bases; junction bases outside the gene matches: 19. This CDR3 has 19 residues. CDR1 SEHNR and CDR2 FQNEAQ come from the germline V gene (reference sequence). CDR3 sequence reads: CASRPNLRDRLRSNYGYTF. Here the CDR3 DNA reads TGTGCCAGCAGACCCAACCTCCGGGACAGACTCCGATCTAACTATGGCTACACCTTC.

The chain uses TRBV29-1 and TRBJ1-2, with unresolved D. The germline gives CDR1 SQVTM, CDR2 ANQGSEA. Trimming removed 5 bases from V and 8 bases from J, with 12 bases in between. This CDR3 spans 11 amino acids. The CDR3 sequence: CSVPIRSGYTF. CDR3 DNA sequence: TGCAGCGTTCCTATAAGATCCGGCTACACCTTC.